The rows below give T cell receptor beta chains drawn from one sample of a study of Ad26.COV2.S vaccination and SARS-CoV-2 variants. Sequenced by immunoSEQ multiplex PCR; TCRdb stores in-frame clones only, minus some. The sample records roughly 420,000 clones, roughly nine tenths being singletons. The sequences come from peripheral blood, collected in a trial of Ad26.COV2.S vaccine versus placebo. These receptors came from a person aged 18 to 65 who received the Ad26.COV2.S COVID-19 vaccine or a placebo. Each CDR3 is given with its conserved first and last residue. D genes are given only for firm matches. The listing skips clone size in some rows; elsewhere it reads once, few, many or a size class.

V gene	clone size	D gene	J gene	CDR3 DNA	CDR3 protein
TRBV19	.	.	TRBJ1-5	TGTGCCAGTAACCTCTTCGGATATAGCAATCAGCCCCAGCATTTT	CASNLFGYSNQPQHF
TRBV5-1	.	.	TRBJ1-1	TGCGCCAGCAGCTTGGACCGGATGAACACTGAAGCTTTCTTT	CASSLDRMNTEAFF
TRBV28	.	.	TRBJ2-1	TGTGCCAGCAGCCTAGGGGTCTGGGGCTCCTACAATGAGCAGTTCTTC	CASSLGVWGSYNEQFF
TRBV2	.	TRBD1	TRBJ1-5	TGTGCCAGCAGGAGGGGGCTCAACAGGGCCAATCAGCCCCAGCATTTT	CASRRGLNRANQPQHF
TRBV7-9	.	TRBD2	TRBJ2-1	TGTGCCAGCAGCTTAGTGCTAGCGGGCAACAATGAGCAGTTCTTC	CASSLVLAGNNEQFF
TRBV25-1	.	.	TRBJ2-5	TGTGCCAGCAGCTCCGGGGGCTTGTTTATGGAGACCCAGTACTTC	CASSSGGLFMETQYF
TRBV18	.	.	TRBJ1-1	TGTGCCAGCTCACTGGACGGTATGAACACTGAAGCTTTCTTT	CASSLDGMNTEAFF
TRBV27	.	TRBD1	TRBJ1-4	TGTGCCAGCAGTTTATTCACCATTGGGACAGGAGGCAGTGAAAAACTGTTTTTT	CASSLFTIGTGGSEKLFF
TRBV11-3	.	TRBD2	TRBJ2-5	TGTGCCAGCAGCACCGGGAGCGGGACGGCGGGGACCCAGTACTTC	CASSTGSGTAGTQYF
TRBV29-1	.	TRBD1	TRBJ1-2	TGCAGCGTTCAAGGGACAGGTGGGGGACGCTACACCTTC	CSVQGTGGGRYTF
TRBV6-5	few	.	TRBJ2-2	TGTGCCAGCAGTTACCACCAGAGGGGTAACGGGGAGCTGTTTTTT	CASSYHQRGNGELFF
TRBV7-8	.	.	TRBJ2-4	TGTGCCAGCACCCTCCGCCGGGTCCGAAGCGGAGCCAAAAACATTCAGTACTTC	CASTLRRVRSGAKNIQYF
TRBV5-4	.	TRBD2	TRBJ2-5	TGTGCCAGCAGCTTAAGGCGGGGGGGCGGGGAGACCCAGTACTTC	CASSLRRGGGETQYF